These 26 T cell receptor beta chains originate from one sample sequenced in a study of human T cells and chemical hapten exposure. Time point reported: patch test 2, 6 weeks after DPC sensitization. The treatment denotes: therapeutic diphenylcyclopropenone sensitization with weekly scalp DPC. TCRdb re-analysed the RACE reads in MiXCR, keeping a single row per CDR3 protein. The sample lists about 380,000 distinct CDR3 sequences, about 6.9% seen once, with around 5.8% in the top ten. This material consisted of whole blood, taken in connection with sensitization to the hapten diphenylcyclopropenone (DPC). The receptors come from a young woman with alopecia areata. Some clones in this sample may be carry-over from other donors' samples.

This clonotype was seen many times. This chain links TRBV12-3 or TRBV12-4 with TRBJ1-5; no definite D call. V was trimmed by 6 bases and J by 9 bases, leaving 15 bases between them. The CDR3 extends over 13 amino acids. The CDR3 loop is CASSPTIGPPQHF. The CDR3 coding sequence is TGTGCCAGCAGCCCGACCATCGGGCCGCCCCAGCATTTT.

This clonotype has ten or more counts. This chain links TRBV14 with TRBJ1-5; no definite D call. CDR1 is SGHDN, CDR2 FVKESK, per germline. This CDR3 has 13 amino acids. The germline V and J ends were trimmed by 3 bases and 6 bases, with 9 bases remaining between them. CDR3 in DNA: TGTGCCAGCAGCCAGGGAGGGCGTCAGCCCCAGCATTTT. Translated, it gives CASSQGGRQPQHF.

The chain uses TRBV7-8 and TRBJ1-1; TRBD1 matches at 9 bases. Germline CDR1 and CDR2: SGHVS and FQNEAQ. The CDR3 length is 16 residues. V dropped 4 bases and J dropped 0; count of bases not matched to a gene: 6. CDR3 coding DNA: TGTGCCAGCAGCTACCGGACAGGGGTTATGAACACTGAAGCTTTCTTT. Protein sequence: CASSYRTGVMNTEAFF.

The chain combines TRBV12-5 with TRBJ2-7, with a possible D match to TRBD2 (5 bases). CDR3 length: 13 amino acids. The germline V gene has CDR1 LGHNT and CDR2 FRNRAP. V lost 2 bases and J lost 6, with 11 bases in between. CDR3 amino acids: CASGLPPAGEQYF. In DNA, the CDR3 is TGTGCTAGTGGTTTGCCGCCCGCGGGCGAGCAGTACTTC.

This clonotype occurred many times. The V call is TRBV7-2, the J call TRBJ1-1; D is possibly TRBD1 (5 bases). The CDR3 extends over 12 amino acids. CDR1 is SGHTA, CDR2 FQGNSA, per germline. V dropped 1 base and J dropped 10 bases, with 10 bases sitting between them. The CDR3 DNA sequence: TGTGCCAGCAGCTTAGACAGGAGCAGAGCTTTCTTT. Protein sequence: CASSLDRSRAFF.

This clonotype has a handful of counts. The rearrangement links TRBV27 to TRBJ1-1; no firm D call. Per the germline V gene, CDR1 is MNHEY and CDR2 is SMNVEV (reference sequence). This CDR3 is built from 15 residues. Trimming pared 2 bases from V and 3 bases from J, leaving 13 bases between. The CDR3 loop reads CASSLVTDTYTEAFF. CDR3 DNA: TGTGCCAGCAGTTTAGTGACGGATACCTACACTGAAGCTTTCTTT.

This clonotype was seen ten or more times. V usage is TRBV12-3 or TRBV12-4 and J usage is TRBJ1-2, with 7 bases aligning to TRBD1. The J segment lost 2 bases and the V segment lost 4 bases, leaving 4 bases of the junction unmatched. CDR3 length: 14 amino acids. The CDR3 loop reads CASSWGTVNYGYTF. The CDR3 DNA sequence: TGTGCCAGCAGTTGGGGGACAGTGAACTATGGCTACACCTTC.

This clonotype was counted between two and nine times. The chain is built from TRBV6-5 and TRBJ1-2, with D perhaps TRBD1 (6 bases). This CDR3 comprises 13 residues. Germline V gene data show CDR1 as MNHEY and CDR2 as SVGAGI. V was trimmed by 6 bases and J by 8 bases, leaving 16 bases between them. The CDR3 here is CASRGDNPRGYTF. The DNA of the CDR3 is TGTGCCAGCAGAGGGGACAACCCTAGGGGCTACACCTTC.

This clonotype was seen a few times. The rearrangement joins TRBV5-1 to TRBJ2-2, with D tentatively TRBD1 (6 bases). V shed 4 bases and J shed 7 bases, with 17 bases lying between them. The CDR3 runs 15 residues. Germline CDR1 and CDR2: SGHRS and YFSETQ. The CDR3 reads CASSANPARGGELFF. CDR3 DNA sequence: TGCGCCAGCAGCGCCAACCCTGCCAGGGGCGGGGAGCTGTTTTTT.

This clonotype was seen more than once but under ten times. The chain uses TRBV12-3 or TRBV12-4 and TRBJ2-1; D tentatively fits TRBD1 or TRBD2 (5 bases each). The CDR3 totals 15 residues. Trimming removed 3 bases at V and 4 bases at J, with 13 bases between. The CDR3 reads CASSFEGTSYNEQFF. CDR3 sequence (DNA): TGTGCCAGCAGTTTCGAGGGGACCTCTTACAATGAGCAGTTCTTC.

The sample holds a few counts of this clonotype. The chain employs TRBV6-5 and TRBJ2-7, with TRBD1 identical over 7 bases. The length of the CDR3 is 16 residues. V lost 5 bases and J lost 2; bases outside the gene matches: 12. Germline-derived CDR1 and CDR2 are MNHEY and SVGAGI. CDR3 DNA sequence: TGTGCCAGCAGTATAACACGGGACAGAGGAGCCTACGAGCAGTACTTC. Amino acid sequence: CASSITRDRGAYEQYF.

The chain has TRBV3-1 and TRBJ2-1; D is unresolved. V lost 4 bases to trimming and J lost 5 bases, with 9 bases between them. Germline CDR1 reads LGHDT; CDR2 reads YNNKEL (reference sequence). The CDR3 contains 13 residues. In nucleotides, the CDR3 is TGTGCCAGCAGCCCCCAATTAAACAATGAGCAGTTCTTC. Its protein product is CASSPQLNNEQFF.

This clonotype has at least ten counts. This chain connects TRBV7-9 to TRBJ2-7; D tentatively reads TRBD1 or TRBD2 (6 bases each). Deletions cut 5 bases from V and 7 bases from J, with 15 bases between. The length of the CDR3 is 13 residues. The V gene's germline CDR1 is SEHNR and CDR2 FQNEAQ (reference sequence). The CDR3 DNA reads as TGTGCCAGCAGCCCACATGAGGGGGGAGAGCAGTACTTC. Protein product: CASSPHEGGEQYF.

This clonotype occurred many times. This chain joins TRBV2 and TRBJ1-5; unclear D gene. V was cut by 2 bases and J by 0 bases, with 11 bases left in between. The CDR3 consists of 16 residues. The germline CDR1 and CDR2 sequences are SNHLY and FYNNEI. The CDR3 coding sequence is TGTGCCAGCAGTGAAATCGAGGGCAGTAGCAATCAGCCCCAGCATTTT. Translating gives CASSEIEGSSNQPQHF.

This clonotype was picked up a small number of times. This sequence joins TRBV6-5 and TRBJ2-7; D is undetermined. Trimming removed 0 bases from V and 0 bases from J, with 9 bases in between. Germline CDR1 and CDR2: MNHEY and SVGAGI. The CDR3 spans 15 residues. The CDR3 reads CASSYSGPRSYEQYF. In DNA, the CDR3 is TGTGCCAGCAGTTACTCAGGGCCCCGCTCCTACGAGCAGTACTTC.

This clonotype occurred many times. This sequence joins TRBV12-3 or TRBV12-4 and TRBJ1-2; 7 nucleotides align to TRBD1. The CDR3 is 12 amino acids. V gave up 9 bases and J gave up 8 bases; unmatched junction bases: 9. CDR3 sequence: CASRPGGGGYTF. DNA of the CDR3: TGTGCCAGTCGTCCAGGGGGAGGCGGCTACACCTTC.

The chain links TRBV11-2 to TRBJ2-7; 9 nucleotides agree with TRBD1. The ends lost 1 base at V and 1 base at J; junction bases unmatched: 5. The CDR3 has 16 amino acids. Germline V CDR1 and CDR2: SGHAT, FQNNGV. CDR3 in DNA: TGTGCCAGCAGCTTAGCGTCGACAGGGGGATCCTACGAGCAGTACTTC. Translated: CASSLASTGGSYEQYF. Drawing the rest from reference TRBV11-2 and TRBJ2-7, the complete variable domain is EAGVAQSPRYKIIEKRQSVAFWCNPISGHATLYWYQQILGQGPKLLIQFQNNGVVDDSQLPKDRFSAERLKGVDSTLKIQPAKLEDSAVYLCASSLASTGGSYEQYFGPGTRLTVT.

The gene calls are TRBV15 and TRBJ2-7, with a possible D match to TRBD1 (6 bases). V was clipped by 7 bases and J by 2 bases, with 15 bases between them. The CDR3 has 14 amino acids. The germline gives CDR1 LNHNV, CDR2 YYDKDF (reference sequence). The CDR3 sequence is CATTNPGQPYEQYF. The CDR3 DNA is TGTGCCACCACCAATCCCGGACAGCCCTACGAGCAGTACTTC.

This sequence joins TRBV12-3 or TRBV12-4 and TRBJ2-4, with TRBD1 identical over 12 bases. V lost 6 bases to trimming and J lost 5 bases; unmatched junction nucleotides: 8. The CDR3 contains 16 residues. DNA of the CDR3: TGTGCCAGCAGGCCCGGGACAGGGGGCCCGGAAAACATTCAGTACTTC. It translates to CASRPGTGGPENIQYF.

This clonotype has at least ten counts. CDR3 sequence: CAISKRTENTEAFF. The CDR3 DNA follows: TGTGCCATCAGTAAACGGACGGAGAACACTGAAGCTTTCTTT. The genes are TRBV10-3 and TRBJ1-1; D gene uncertain. Germline CDR1 ENHRY, CDR2 SYGVKD. Trimming took 5 bases from V and 1 from J, leaving 11 bases between them. The CDR3 spans 14 residues.

The CDR3 is CASSLGRTGSGNTIYF. CDR3 bases: TGTGCCAGCAGCTTAGGGCGCACAGGCTCTGGAAACACCATATATTTT. This chain connects TRBV7-8 to TRBJ1-3, with D possibly matching TRBD1 (5 bases). The germline V and J ends were trimmed by 1 base and 0 bases, with 10 bases remaining between them. Germline V gene sequence: CDR1 SGHVS, CDR2 FQNEAQ. CDR3 size: 16 residues.

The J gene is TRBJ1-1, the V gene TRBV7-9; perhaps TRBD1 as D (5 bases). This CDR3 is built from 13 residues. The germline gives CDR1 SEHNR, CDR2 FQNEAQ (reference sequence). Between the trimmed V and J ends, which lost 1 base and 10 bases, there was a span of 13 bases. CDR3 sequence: CASSLVSTGGAFF. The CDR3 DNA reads TGTGCCAGCAGCTTAGTTAGCACAGGAGGAGCTTTCTTT. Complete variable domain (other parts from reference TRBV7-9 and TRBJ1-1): DTGVSQNPRHKITKRGQNVTFRCDPISEHNRLYWYRQTLGQGPEFLTYFQNEAQLEKSRLLSDRFSAERPKGSFSTLEIQRTEQGDSAMYLCASSLVSTGGAFFGQGTRLTVV.

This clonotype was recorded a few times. CDR3 loop: CASSPRRGGYNEQFF. In DNA, the CDR3 is TGTGCCAGCTCACCGCGAAGAGGGGGATACAATGAGCAGTTCTTC. The chain is built from TRBV18 and TRBJ2-1; a weak D match, TRBD1 (6 bases). CDR3 length: 15 amino acids. The germline CDR1 and CDR2 sequences are KGHSH and LQKENI. V was cut by 3 bases and J by 4 bases, with 13 bases left in between.

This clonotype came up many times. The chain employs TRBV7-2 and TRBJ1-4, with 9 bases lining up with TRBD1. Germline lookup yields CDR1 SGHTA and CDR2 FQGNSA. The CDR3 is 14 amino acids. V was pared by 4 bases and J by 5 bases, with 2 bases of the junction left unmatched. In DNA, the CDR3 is TGTGCCAGCAGCTCGGACAGGGGAAATGAAAAACTGTTTTTT. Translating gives CASSSDRGNEKLFF.

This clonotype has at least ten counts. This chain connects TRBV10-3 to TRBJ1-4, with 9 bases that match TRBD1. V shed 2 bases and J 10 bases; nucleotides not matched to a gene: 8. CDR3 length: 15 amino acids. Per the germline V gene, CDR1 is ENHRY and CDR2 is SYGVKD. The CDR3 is CAISETGTGSGKLFF. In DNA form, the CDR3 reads TGTGCCATCAGTGAGACGGGGACAGGGTCGGGAAAACTGTTTTTT.

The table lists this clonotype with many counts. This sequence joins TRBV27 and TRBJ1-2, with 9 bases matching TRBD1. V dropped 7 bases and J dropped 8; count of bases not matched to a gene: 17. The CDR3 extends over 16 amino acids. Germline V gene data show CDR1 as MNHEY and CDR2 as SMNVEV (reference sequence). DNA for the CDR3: TGTGCCAGCACTCCACAAACCGGGACAGGGCCTTTAGGCTACACCTTC. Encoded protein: CASTPQTGTGPLGYTF.